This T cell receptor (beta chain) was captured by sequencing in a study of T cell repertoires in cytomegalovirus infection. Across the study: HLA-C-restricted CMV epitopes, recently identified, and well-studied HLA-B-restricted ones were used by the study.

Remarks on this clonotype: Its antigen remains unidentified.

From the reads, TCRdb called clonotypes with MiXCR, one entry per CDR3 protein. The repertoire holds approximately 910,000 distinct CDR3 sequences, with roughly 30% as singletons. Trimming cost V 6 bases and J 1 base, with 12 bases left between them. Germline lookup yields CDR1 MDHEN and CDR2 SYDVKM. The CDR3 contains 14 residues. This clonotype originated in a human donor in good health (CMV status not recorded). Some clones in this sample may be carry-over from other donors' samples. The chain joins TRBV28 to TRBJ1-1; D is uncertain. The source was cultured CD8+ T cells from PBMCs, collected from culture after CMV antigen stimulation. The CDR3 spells CASSPGPPNTEAFF. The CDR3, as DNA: TGTGCCAGCAGCCCGGGCCCGCCGAACACTGAAGCTTTCTTT.